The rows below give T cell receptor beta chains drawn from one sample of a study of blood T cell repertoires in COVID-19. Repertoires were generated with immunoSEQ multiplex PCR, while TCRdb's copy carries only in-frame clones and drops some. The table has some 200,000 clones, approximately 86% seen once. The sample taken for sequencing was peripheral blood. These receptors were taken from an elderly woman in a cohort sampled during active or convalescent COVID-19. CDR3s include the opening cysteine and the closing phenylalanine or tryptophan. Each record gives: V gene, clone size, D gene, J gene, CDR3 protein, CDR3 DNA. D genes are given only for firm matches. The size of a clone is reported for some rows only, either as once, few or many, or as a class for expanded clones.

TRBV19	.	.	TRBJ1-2	CASSIVGAHGYTF	TGTGCCAGTAGTATAGTTGGGGCGCATGGCTACACCTTC
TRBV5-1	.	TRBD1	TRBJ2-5	CASRQETGTLLLRSETQYF	TGCGCCAGCAGACAGGAGACAGGGACGCTTTTGTTACGTTCGGAGACCCAGTACTTC
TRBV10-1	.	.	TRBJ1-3	CASSGSFGNTIYF	TGCGCCTCGTCAGGAAGCTTCGGAAACACCATATATTTT
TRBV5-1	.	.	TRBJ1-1	CASRLTGVHTEAFF	TGCGCCAGCAGGTTAACGGGGGTCCACACTGAAGCTTTCTTT
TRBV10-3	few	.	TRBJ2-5	CAISEGQQETQYF	TGTGCCATCAGTGAAGGACAGCAAGAGACCCAGTACTTC
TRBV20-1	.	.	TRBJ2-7	CSASVAGVENEQYF	TGCAGTGCTAGTGTCGCGGGTGTAGAGAACGAGCAGTACTTC
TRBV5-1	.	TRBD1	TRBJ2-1	CASSFDRGDYNEQFF	TGCGCCAGCAGCTTCGACAGGGGTGACTACAATGAGCAGTTCTTC
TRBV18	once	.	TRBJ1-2	CASSGQLANYGYTF	TGTGCCAGCTCAGGACAGCTAGCTAACTATGGCTACACCTTC
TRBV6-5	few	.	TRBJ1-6	CASSSLQSSYNSPLHF	TGTGCCAGCAGTTCCCTACAGAGCTCCTATAATTCACCCCTCCACTTT
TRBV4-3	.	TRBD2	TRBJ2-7	CASSQGPSGGSYEQYF	TGCGCCAGCAGCCAGGGTCCTAGCGGGGGATCCTACGAGCAGTACTTC
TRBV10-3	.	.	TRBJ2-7	CAISSRLYEQYF	TGTGCCATCAGTTCGAGGCTCTACGAGCAGTACTTC
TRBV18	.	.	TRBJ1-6	CASSPPASRYSPLHF	TGTGCCAGCTCACCACCGGCTAGTCGCTATTCACCCCTCCACTTT
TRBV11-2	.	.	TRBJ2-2	CASRRRGLPGELFF	TGTGCCAGCAGGAGAAGAGGACTTCCCGGGGAGCTGTTTTTT
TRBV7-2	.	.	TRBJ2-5	CASSLTGTGQETQYF	TGTGCCAGCAGCTTAACAGGGACGGGCCAAGAGACCCAGTACTTC
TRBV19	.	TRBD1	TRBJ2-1	CASSITGQGAVNEQFF	TGTGCCAGTAGTATAACGGGACAGGGGGCAGTCAATGAGCAGTTCTTC
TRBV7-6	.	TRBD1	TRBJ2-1	CASSPPGTGRNEQFF	TGTGCCAGCAGCCCCCCCGGGACAGGGCGCAATGAGCAGTTCTTC
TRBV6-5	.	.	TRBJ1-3	CATYSGNTIYF	TGTGCCACTTACTCGGGAAACACCATATATTTT
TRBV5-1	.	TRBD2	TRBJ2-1	CASSLGGTSGRNEQFF	TGCGCCAGCAGCTTGGGGGGGACTAGCGGGAGGAATGAGCAGTTCTTC
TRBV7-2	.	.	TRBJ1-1	CASSLGGGGNTEAFF	TGTGCCAGCAGCTTAGGTGGGGGGGGGAACACTGAAGCTTTCTTT
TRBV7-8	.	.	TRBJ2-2	CASSLQTGDSTGELFF	TGTGCCAGCAGCTTACAGACGGGGGATAGCACCGGGGAGCTGTTTTTT
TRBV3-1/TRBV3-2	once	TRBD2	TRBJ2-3	CASSQFPAGVPSLTDTQYF	TGTGCCAGCAGCCAATTCCCGGCGGGAGTACCGTCGCTAACAGATACGCAGTATTTT
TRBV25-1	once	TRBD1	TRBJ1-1	CASSTGDLNTEAFF	TGTGCCAGCAGTACAGGGGATTTGAACACTGAAGCTTTCTTT
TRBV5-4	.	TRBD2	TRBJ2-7	CASSNGGGSYEQYF	TGTGCCAGCAGCAATGGGGGGGGCTCCTACGAGCAGTACTTC
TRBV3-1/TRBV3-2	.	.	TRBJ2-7	CASSQAEFYEQYF	TGTGCCAGCAGCCAAGCCGAGTTTTACGAGCAGTACTTC
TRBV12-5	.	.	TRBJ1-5	CASGLGGLGNQPQHF	TGTGCTAGTGGTTTGGGCGGCCTTGGCAATCAGCCCCAGCATTTT
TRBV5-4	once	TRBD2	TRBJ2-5	CASSPGLAGGTQETQYF	TGTGCCAGCAGCCCCGGACTAGCGGGGGGGACCCAAGAGACCCAGTACTTC
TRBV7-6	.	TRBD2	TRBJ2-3	CASSLGRVGGATDTQYF	TGTGCCAGCAGCTTAGGCAGGGTCGGGGGGGCAACAGATACGCAGTATTTT
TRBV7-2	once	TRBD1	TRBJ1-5	CASSFGTGAVSNQPQHF	TGTGCCAGCAGCTTCGGGACAGGGGCCGTCAGCAATCAGCCCCAGCATTTT
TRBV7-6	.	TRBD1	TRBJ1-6	CASSRKIGQGEIYNSPLHF	TGTGCCAGCAGCCGAAAGATAGGACAGGGGGAAATTTATAATTCACCCCTCCACTTT
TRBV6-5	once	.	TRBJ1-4	CASSSGGEKLFF	TGTGCCAGCAGTTCGGGGGGGGAAAAACTGTTTTTT
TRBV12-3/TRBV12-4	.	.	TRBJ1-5	CASSWTRSQPQHF	TGTGCCAGCAGTTGGACAAGGAGTCAGCCCCAGCATTTT
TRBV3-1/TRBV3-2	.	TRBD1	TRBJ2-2	CASSPQGSNTGELFF	TGTGCCAGCAGCCCACAGGGGTCGAACACCGGGGAGCTGTTTTTT
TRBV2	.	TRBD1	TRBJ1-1	CASRETGRTEAFF	TGTGCCAGCAGGGAGACAGGGCGCACTGAAGCTTTCTTT
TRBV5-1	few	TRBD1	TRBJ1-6	CASSPGGQGRGSPLHF	TGCGCCAGCAGCCCGGGGGGACAGGGAAGAGGATCACCCCTCCACTTT
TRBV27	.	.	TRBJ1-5	CASGAGSNQPQHF	TGTGCCAGCGGAGCAGGGTCCAATCAGCCCCAGCATTTT
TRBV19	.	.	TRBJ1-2	CASSIGPRDGYTF	TGTGCCAGTAGTATAGGGCCCCGGGATGGCTACACCTTC
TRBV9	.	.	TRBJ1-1	CASSVEGREEAFF	TGTGCCAGCAGCGTAGAGGGGCGGGAAGAAGCTTTCTTT
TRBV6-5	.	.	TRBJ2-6	CASSYLGARGANVLTF	TGTGCCAGCAGTTACTTGGGGGCGAGAGGGGCCAACGTCCTGACTTTC
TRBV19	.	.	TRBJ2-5	CASSHRGQETQYF	TGTGCCAGTAGCCATAGGGGCCAAGAGACCCAGTACTTC
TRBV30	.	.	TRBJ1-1	CASAGRGNTEAFF	TGTGCCAGCGCGGGCAGGGGGAACACTGAAGCTTTCTTT
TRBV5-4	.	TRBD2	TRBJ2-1	CASRLGGGINEQFF	TGTGCCAGCAGGTTGGGGGGAGGGATCAATGAGCAGTTCTTC
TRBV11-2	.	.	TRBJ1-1	CASSLAGGNTEAFF	TGTGCCAGCAGCTTAGCAGGAGGGAACACTGAAGCTTTCTTT